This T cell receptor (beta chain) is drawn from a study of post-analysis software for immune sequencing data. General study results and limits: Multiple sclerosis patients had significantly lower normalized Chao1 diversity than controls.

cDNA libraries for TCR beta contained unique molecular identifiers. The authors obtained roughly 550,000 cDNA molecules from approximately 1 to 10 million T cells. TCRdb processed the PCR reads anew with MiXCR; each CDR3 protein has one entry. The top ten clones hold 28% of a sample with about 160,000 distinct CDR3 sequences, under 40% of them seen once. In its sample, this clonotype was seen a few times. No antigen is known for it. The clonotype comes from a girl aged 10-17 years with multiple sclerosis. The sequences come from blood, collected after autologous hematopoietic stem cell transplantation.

For the CDR3, the DNA is TGCGCCACCACGCGAGAGGGAGAATACGAGCAGTACTTC. Its translation: CATTREGEYEQYF. J is TRBJ2-7 and V is TRBV5-1; D might be TRBD2 (5 bases). V lost 9 bases and J lost 4, with 17 bases in between. Germline CDR1 reads SGHRS; CDR2 reads YFSETQ. The CDR3 is made up of 13 amino acids.